A single sample gave rise to the 18 T cell receptor beta chains below, sequenced in a study of beta chain features in type 1 diabetes. Every isolated RNA sample was fully reverse transcribed, so sequencing captured expressed TCRB transcripts. TCRdb keeps only in-frame clones here, not all; method: immunoSEQ multiplex PCR. Among around 350,000 clones listed, about 12% were seen once. The sequencing input was naive CD4+ T cells from blood. These receptor sequences come from a man between 18 and 29 years old in good health.

The J gene is TRBJ2-2, the V gene TRBV7-2; maybe TRBD1 (5 bases). CDR1 and CDR2 (germline): SGHTA, FQGNSA. V gave up 5 bases and J gave up 4 bases, with 17 bases separating them. This CDR3 has 16 residues. The CDR3 sequence: CASSLRSGFGTGELFF. In nucleotides, the CDR3 is TGTGCCAGCAGCCTTCGATCAGGGTTTGGCACCGGGGAGCTGTTTTTT.

V usage is TRBV18 and J usage is TRBJ2-5; D not certain. The CDR3 runs to 12 residues. V lost 5 bases to trimming and J lost 5 bases, with 9 bases between them. Germline V lookup: CDR1 KGHSH, CDR2 LQKENI. CDR3 protein: CASSSLGETQYF. The CDR3 nucleotides read TGTGCCAGCTCATCTCTCGGGGAGACCCAGTACTTC.

This rearrangement joins TRBV7-8 to TRBJ2-1; TRBD2 agrees at 13 bases. Germline V gene lookup returns CDR1 SGHVS and CDR2 FQNEAQ. Trimming took 5 bases from V and 9 from J; bases not matched to a gene: 13. CDR3 size: 17 residues. CDR3 in amino acids: CASSQKHPGLAGFEQFF. The CDR3 coding sequence is TGTGCCAGCAGCCAGAAACACCCGGGACTAGCGGGATTTGAGCAGTTCTTC.

The sample holds many counts of this clone. The rearrangement links TRBV5-4 to TRBJ1-6; D gene ambiguous. Looked up from germline, CDR1 is SGHNT and CDR2 is YYREEE (reference sequence). This CDR3 is 15 amino acids long. V lost 4 bases to trimming and J lost 9 bases, with 17 bases between them. The CDR3 region is CASSTRTGDGSPLHF. In DNA form, the CDR3 reads TGTGCCAGCAGCACCCGGACTGGAGACGGTTCACCCCTCCACTTT.

This clone occurred a few times. The gene calls are TRBV30 and TRBJ2-2; possible D gene TRBD2, 5 bases. The germline V gene encodes CDR1 GTSNPN and CDR2 SVGIG (reference sequence). The CDR3 runs 14 residues. With 4 bases removed from V and 0 bases from J, the gap between germline ends came to 9 bases. The CDR3 DNA reads TGTGCCTGGACGCGGGCCACGAACACCGGGGAGCTGTTTTTT. This codes for CAWTRATNTGELFF.

This rearrangement joins TRBV9 to TRBJ1-1; no reliable D call. Germline V CDR1 and CDR2: SGDLS, YYNGEE. This CDR3 is built from 11 residues. Between the trimmed V and J ends, which lost 4 bases and 8 bases, there was a span of 9 bases. This CDR3 reads CASSPQSEAFF. Here the CDR3 DNA reads TGTGCCAGCAGCCCACAATCAGAAGCTTTCTTT.

In its sample, this clone was seen many times. The CDR3 is CSVIQGRETQYF. CDR3 sequence (DNA): TGCAGCGTAATACAGGGCCGGGAGACCCAGTACTTC. The rearrangement joins TRBV29-1 to TRBJ2-5, with D tentatively TRBD1 (6 bases). Germline lookup yields CDR1 SQVTM and CDR2 ANQGSEA. The CDR3 is 12 residues long. The V end lost 6 bases, the J end lost 5 bases, and 13 bases lay between the germline ends.

The chain has TRBV27 and TRBJ2-7; 8 bases agree with TRBD1. Trimming at V came to 4 bases and at J to 1 base, leaving 6 bases not matched to a gene. Germline V CDR1 and CDR2: MNHEY, SMNVEV (reference sequence). The CDR3 has 15 amino acids. In nucleotides, the CDR3 is TGTGCCAGCAGTTCCCCGGGACAGGCGTCCTACGAGCAGTACTTC. Translated, it gives CASSSPGQASYEQYF.

The table lists this clone with a few counts. This sequence joins TRBV9 and TRBJ2-3, with D possibly matching TRBD2 (7 bases). Between the trimmed V and J ends, which lost 0 bases and 10 bases, there was a span of 15 bases. Germline V lookup: CDR1 SGDLS, CDR2 YYNGEE. This CDR3 comprises 14 residues. CDR3 loop: CASSVATGGSPQYF. The CDR3, as DNA: TGTGCCAGCAGCGTAGCTACGGGGGGCTCTCCGCAGTATTTT.

There are a few counts of this clone. V and J are TRBV19 and TRBJ2-2, with no clear D. With 0 bases removed from V and 6 bases from J, the gap between germline ends came to 14 bases. Germline V gene lookup returns CDR1 LNHDA and CDR2 SQIVND (reference sequence). The CDR3 is 16 amino acids. CDR3 coding DNA: TGTGCCAGTAGTATAGATGTCCTCCTAGGCTCCGGGGAGCTGTTTTTT. Protein: CASSIDVLLGSGELFF.

This clone was seen once. The CDR3 nucleotides read TGTGCCAGCAGCTTAGACCCCCCCTTGGGAGTAGATACGCAGTATTTT. This encodes CASSLDPPLGVDTQYF. J is TRBJ2-3 and V is TRBV7-3, with TRBD2 as a possible D gene (5 bases). The ends were cut back, 2 bases at V and 5 bases at J, with 17 bases in the middle. In germline, CDR1 is SGHTA, CDR2 FQGTGA. The CDR3 has 16 amino acids.

This rearrangement joins TRBV29-1 to TRBJ1-2, with TRBD1 matching over 8 bases. CDR3 length: 12 residues. Germline trimming cut 7 bases from V and 3 bases from J; bases unmatched to any gene: 4. CDR1 is SQVTM and CDR2 is ANQGSEA in the germline V gene. Here the CDR3 DNA reads TGCAGCGCTCAGGGGGCTGACTATGGCTACACCTTC. Residues: CSAQGADYGYTF.

This rearrangement joins TRBV27 to TRBJ1-4; 7 bases map to TRBD1. Germline V CDR1 and CDR2: MNHEY, SMNVEV (reference sequence). CDR3 size: 14 residues. Trimming removed 6 bases from V and 5 bases from J; junction bases left unmatched: 6. CDR3 in DNA: TGTGCCAGCAGCGGAACAGGGGAAAATGAAAAACTGTTTTTT. Its protein is CASSGTGENEKLFF.

The chain recombines TRBV5-4 with TRBJ1-1; D is perhaps TRBD1 (6 bases). Trimming removed 5 bases from V and 6 bases from J, with 14 bases in between. The length of the CDR3 is 13 residues. The germline V gene encodes CDR1 SGHNT and CDR2 YYREEE (reference sequence). The CDR3 sequence: CASRLDSLSEAFF. CDR3 sequence (DNA): TGTGCCAGCAGACTGGACAGTCTCTCTGAAGCTTTCTTT.

Only a few counts were recorded for this clone. The rearrangement joins TRBV4-3 to TRBJ1-5; perhaps TRBD1 as D (6 bases). Looked up from germline, CDR1 is LGHNA and CDR2 is YSLEER. The CDR3 is made up of 15 amino acids. Trimming took 0 bases from V and 6 from J, leaving 12 bases between them. DNA of the CDR3: TGCGCCAGCAGCCAAGAGCACAGGGAAGGTCAGCCCCAGCATTTT. This sequence encodes CASSQEHREGQPQHF.

The chain links TRBV27 to TRBJ2-7; 7 bases map to TRBD2. The CDR3 contains 14 residues. J was trimmed by 2 bases and V by 2 bases; bases with no gene match: 3. The germline V gene has CDR1 MNHEY and CDR2 SMNVEV (reference sequence). Written as DNA, the CDR3 is TGTGCCAGCAGTTTAGGCGGGAGTACCTACGAGCAGTACTTC. Protein sequence: CASSLGGSTYEQYF.

This clone showed up just a few times. The chain carries TRBV19 and TRBJ2-3; 12 bases match TRBD2. Losses at the gene ends were 4 bases for V and 0 bases for J; bases not matched to a gene: 2. The CDR3 is 16 residues long. In germline, CDR1 is LNHDA, CDR2 SQIVND (reference sequence). The CDR3, as DNA: TGTGCCAGTAGTAACGGACTAGCGGGAAGCACAGATACGCAGTATTTT. It codes for CASSNGLAGSTDTQYF.

The V call is TRBV14, the J call TRBJ2-3, with TRBD1 matching 9 bases. The CDR3 is made up of 13 amino acids. Germline V lookup: CDR1 SGHDN, CDR2 FVKESK. V dropped 8 bases and J dropped 4; count of bases not matched to a gene: 4. The CDR3 bases are TGTGCCAGCGGGGGACAGGGACCAGATACGCAGTATTTT. This gives the protein CASGGQGPDTQYF.